The 23 T cell receptor beta chains in this list originate from one sample, sequenced in a study of technical replicates of blood from a few donors. Repertoires were generated with immunoSEQ multiplex PCR, while TCRdb's copy carries only in-frame clones and drops some. The sample contains 65,000 to 95,000 clones, under 95% of which appear only once. The sequencing input was T cells isolated from PBMCs. The origin of the receptors is a human donor in good health.

The chain combines TRBV28 with TRBJ2-1, with 16 positions matching TRBD2. The CDR3 has 19 residues. J lost 4 bases, V lost 6 bases, and 12 bases had no gene match. CDR1 is MDHEN and CDR2 is SYDVKM in the germline V gene. The CDR3 is CASSHPGLAGGLRYNEQFF. In nucleotides, the CDR3 is TGTGCCAGCAGCCATCCGGGACTAGCGGGGGGGCTACGGTACAATGAGCAGTTCTTC.

V gene TRBV29-1 combines with J gene TRBJ1-1; 8 bases agree with TRBD1. Germline V lookup: CDR1 SQVTM, CDR2 ANQGSEA. The CDR3 covers 15 residues. J lost 0 bases, V lost 6 bases, and 9 bases had no gene match. The CDR3 protein is CSVRQGLLMNTEAFF. The CDR3 nucleotides read TGCAGCGTGAGACAGGGGCTGCTAATGAACACTGAAGCTTTCTTT.

The chain employs TRBV4-1 and TRBJ2-6; D unclear. The CDR3 extends over 15 amino acids. Trimming removed 3 bases from V and 3 bases from J, with 9 bases in between. Germline lookup yields CDR1 MGHRA and CDR2 YSYEKL. CDR3: CASSHQVFGANVLTF. The CDR3, as DNA: TGCGCCAGCAGCCACCAGGTTTTTGGGGCCAACGTCCTGACTTTC.

The V call is TRBV9, the J call TRBJ1-3, with D maybe TRBD1 (5 bases). V was cut by 0 bases and J by 7 bases, with 14 bases left in between. The CDR3 runs 15 residues. Germline V gene lookup returns CDR1 SGDLS and CDR2 YYNGEE. As DNA, the CDR3 is TGTGCCAGCAGCGTAGCTGGCCAGGGTGGGAACACCATATATTTT. As protein: CASSVAGQGGNTIYF.

The chain links TRBV15 to TRBJ2-7; 8 positions match TRBD1. This CDR3 has 16 residues. V lost 1 base to trimming and J lost 0 bases; unmatched junction nucleotides: 5. Germline CDR1 LNHNV, CDR2 YYDKDF (reference sequence). The CDR3 bases are TGTGCCACCAGCAGAGCGGACAGGGATCCCTCCTACGAGCAGTACTTC. Translating it yields CATSRADRDPSYEQYF.

The chain combines TRBV19 with TRBJ1-5; 9 bases agree with TRBD1. Per germline, CDR1 LNHDA and CDR2 SQIVND (reference sequence). V dropped 6 bases and J dropped 4; count of bases not matched to a gene: 13. This CDR3 has 17 amino acids. The CDR3 DNA reads as TGTGCCAGTAGGCTACAGGGGGCCAGTGGCCTTAATCAGCCCCAGCATTTT. The encoded protein is CASRLQGASGLNQPQHF.

The chain combines TRBV7-9 with TRBJ2-1, with a tentative D call TRBD1 (5 bases). The germline gives CDR1 SEHNR, CDR2 FQNEAQ (reference sequence). This CDR3 has 16 residues. V lost 3 bases and J 1 base, leaving 13 bases between the germline ends. CDR3 loop: CASSFLRQGSYNEQFF. In DNA form, the CDR3 reads TGTGCCAGCAGCTTCCTACGGCAGGGATCCTACAATGAGCAGTTCTTC.

The chain joins TRBV28 to TRBJ1-5; possibly TRBD1 for D (5 bases). The V end lost 4 bases, the J end lost 4 bases, and 11 bases lay between the germline ends. This CDR3 has 14 residues. Germline CDR1 MDHEN, CDR2 SYDVKM. The CDR3 loop is CASSSGGANQPQHF. In nucleotides, the CDR3 is TGTGCCAGCAGTTCGGGGGGAGCTAATCAGCCCCAGCATTTT.

The chain joins TRBV2 to TRBJ1-1; TRBD1 agrees at 10 bases. The CDR3 sequence is 14 residues long. J gave up 4 bases and V 6 bases, and 5 bases lay outside the gene matches. Germline loops: CDR1 SNHLY, CDR2 FYNNEI. CDR3 loop: CASRLTGGFTEAFF. CDR3 in DNA: TGTGCCAGCAGGTTGACAGGGGGCTTCACTGAAGCTTTCTTT.

The rearrangement joins TRBV5-6 to TRBJ2-1, with TRBD2 identical over 9 bases. V trimming: 4 bases; J trimming: 2 bases; junction bases outside the gene matches: 7. Germline CDR1 is SGHDT and CDR2 is YYEEEE. CDR3 length: 16 residues. The CDR3 nucleotides read TGTGCCAGCAGCATTAGCGGGAGAGGTGCCTACAATGAGCAGTTCTTC. It yields the protein CASSISGRGAYNEQFF.

This chain joins TRBV5-5 and TRBJ1-3; the D gene is possibly TRBD1 (6 bases). This CDR3 region has 16 residues. Trimming took off 0 bases at V and 4 bases at J, with 14 bases between the two ends. From germline, CDR1 is SGHKS and CDR2 YYEKEE (reference sequence). The CDR3 DNA sequence: TGTGCCAGCAGCTTGGTCACAGGGTCGGCCGGAAACACCATATATTTT. Its translation: CASSLVTGSAGNTIYF.

V usage is TRBV5-4 and J usage is TRBJ1-3; perhaps TRBD1 as D (5 bases). Germline CDR1 and CDR2: SGHNT and YYREEE (reference sequence). CDR3 size: 14 residues. V was cut by 0 bases and J by 1 base, with 5 bases left in between. CDR3 nucleotide sequence: TGTGCCAGCAGCTTGGAGGGGTCTGGAAACACCATATATTTT. Translated, it gives CASSLEGSGNTIYF. Based on the CDR3 plus reference TRBV5-4 and TRBJ1-3, the full variable domain is ETGVTQSPTHLIKTRGQQVTLRCSSQSGHNTVSWYQQALGQGPQFIFQYYREEENGRGNFPPRFSGLQFPNYSSELNVNALELDDSALYLCASSLEGSGNTIYFGEGSWLTVV.

The chain carries TRBV28 and TRBJ2-7; TRBD1 matches at 9 bases. CDR1 MDHEN and CDR2 SYDVKM come from the germline V gene. The CDR3 has 15 amino acids. The trim removed 4 bases at V and 1 base at J, leaving 5 bases unmatched. CDR3 amino acids: CASSSGTGISYEQYF. The CDR3 DNA is TGTGCCAGCAGTTCCGGGACAGGGATTTCCTACGAGCAGTACTTC.

The rearrangement joins TRBV4-2 to TRBJ2-5; 11 bases line up with TRBD2. Germline V lookup: CDR1 LGHNA, CDR2 YNFKEQ. The CDR3 runs 16 residues. Trimming cost V 1 base and J 5 bases; bases outside gene matches: 6. The CDR3 here is CASSQVAGGPVETQYF. CDR3 DNA sequence: TGTGCCAGCAGCCAAGTAGCGGGGGGGCCGGTGGAGACCCAGTACTTC.

The chain joins TRBV5-4 to TRBJ1-1; a possible D gene is TRBD1 (6 bases). V dropped 2 bases and J dropped 0 bases, with 17 bases sitting between them. The CDR3 sequence is 17 residues long. Germline V gene data show CDR1 as SGHNT and CDR2 as YYREEE (reference sequence). The CDR3 nucleotides are TGTGCCAGCAGCTTATCAGGGGTTGGCTACGTGAACACTGAAGCTTTCTTT. It is translated as CASSLSGVGYVNTEAFF.

The chain has TRBV9 and TRBJ2-2, with D possibly matching TRBD1 (5 bases). This CDR3 comprises 18 residues. Germline loops: CDR1 SGDLS, CDR2 YYNGEE. Trimming took 3 bases from V and 0 from J, leaving 18 bases between them. The CDR3 DNA reads TGTGCCAGCAGCGCCCGGACATCCTACCAACCGAACACCGGGGAGCTGTTTTTT. This codes for CASSARTSYQPNTGELFF.

The CDR3 sequence is CASSRNQGQRGLGAFF. CDR3 nucleotides: TGTGCCAGCAGCCGAAACCAGGGACAGCGTGGCTTAGGAGCTTTCTTT. The rearrangement joins TRBV7-3 to TRBJ1-1; 7 nucleotides line up with TRBD1. The CDR3 is made up of 16 amino acids. Looked up from germline, CDR1 is SGHTA and CDR2 is FQGTGA. V was clipped by 5 bases and J by 10 bases; unmatched bases: 19.

V gene TRBV7-8 combines with J gene TRBJ2-7; D might be TRBD1 (6 bases). Trimming stripped 1 base from V and 2 bases from J, with 15 bases between. Per the germline V gene, CDR1 is SGHVS and CDR2 is FQNEAQ. CDR3 length equals 16 residues. The CDR3 loop is CASSLVPGDGPYEQYF. CDR3 nucleotide sequence: TGTGCCAGCAGCTTAGTACCAGGGGACGGTCCCTACGAGCAGTACTTC.

The V and J genes are TRBV4-1 and TRBJ1-2; D ambiguous. CDR3 length: 13 residues. V was shortened by 0 bases and J by 7 bases, with 9 bases between the two germline ends. CDR1 MGHRA and CDR2 YSYEKL come from the germline V gene. CDR3 DNA sequence: TGCGCCAGCAGCCAAGATTCCCGGGGTGGCTACACCTTC. It is translated as CASSQDSRGGYTF.

V is TRBV6-1 and J is TRBJ2-3; 8 positions agree with TRBD1. Germline trimming cut 5 bases from V and 5 bases from J; bases unmatched to any gene: 6. The length of the CDR3 is 14 residues. Germline CDR1 and CDR2: MNHNS and SASEGT. In DNA, the CDR3 is TGTGCCAGCAGTATCCGGACAGGGAAAGATACGCAGTATTTT. Translating gives CASSIRTGKDTQYF.

This clone occurred a few times. V is TRBV18 and J is TRBJ1-1; the match to TRBD1 covers 10 bases. V trimming: 6 bases; J trimming: 5 bases; junction bases outside the gene matches: 6. The CDR3 runs to 14 residues. Germline V gene data show CDR1 as KGHSH and CDR2 as LQKENI. As DNA, the CDR3 is TGTGCCAGCTCCCCCGGGACAGGGGTAACTGAAGCTTTCTTT. Translation gives CASSPGTGVTEAFF.

The rearrangement links TRBV6-6 to TRBJ1-4; TRBD1 matches 8 bases. There are 15 residues in the CDR3. Germline V gives CDR1 MNHNY, CDR2 SVGAGI (reference sequence). The ends lost 4 bases at V and 5 bases at J; junction bases unmatched: 6. Written as DNA, the CDR3 is TGTGCCAGCAGTTGGGGACAGGCCGCGAATGAAAAACTGTTTTTT. Translation: CASSWGQAANEKLFF.

Note on this clone: Within the sample, other DNA sequences also encode this same CDR3. The V and J genes are TRBV28 and TRBJ2-7; 9 nucleotides align to TRBD1. CDR3 size: 14 residues. Germline CDR1 and CDR2: MDHEN and SYDVKM. V dropped 3 bases and J dropped 1; count of bases not matched to a gene: 1. DNA for the CDR3: TGTGCCAGCAGTTTTGGACAGGGGTCCTACGAGCAGTACTTC. Protein: CASSFGQGSYEQYF.